The subject of this entry is one TCR beta chain. Its antigen has not been determined. Base qualities are missing; no much larger clone stands one base away. Stable Graves' hyperthyroidism was defined as the absence of progression to ophthalmopathy over 18 months of follow-up. Hyperthyroidism patients were newly diagnosed, with disease duration under 2 months, and aged 18 to 65 years. Exclusion was applied to patients with uncontrolled infections, other autoimmune diseases, pregnancy or lactation. Diagnoses were based on clinical symptoms, serum thyroxine and TRAb, thyroid ultrasound and orbital computed tomography. Total RNA was extracted with Trizol reagent, and quality was checked on an Agilent 2100 Bioanalyzer. Amplification of TCR beta CDR3 regions was carried out from RNA transcripts. The TCR CDR3 was subjected to a first round of RT-PCR using the HTBI primer set and the Qiagen OneStep RT-PCR kit. Libraries were constructed in a second round of multiplex PCR, after which size selection and purification were carried out. Libraries were sequenced paired-end with 100 bp reads on an Illumina HiSeq2000. The study's processing was this. SOAPnuke was used to process the raw data, removing reads that contained adapters or uncalled bases, had a mean Phred below 15, or lacked an exact match to the constant primer or identifier. High-quality paired reads were merged using COPE v1.2.5, and each unique nucleotide sequence was defined as a clonotype. MiTCR v1.1 was used to align the clonotypes against IMGT TRBV, TRBD and TRBJ reference segments. The analysis included only V-J combinations with a frequency above 0.0001, which together covered 98% to 99.2% of the repertoires. A TCS score was defined as the ratio between F50 (clonal expansion) and ExV (chaos), using BLOSUM62-based TCRdist between CDR3 peptides within each V-J. Welch's t-statistics and random forest reduced 514 V-J features to 13, which were used in a naive Bayes classifier (R e1071). Thyroid-blood repertoire similarity was quantified with the Morisita-Horn index. The public reads were quality trimmed at Q25 with fastp and then assembled into clones with MiXCR by TCRdb, keeping productive beta chains. All rows with the same CDR3 protein become a single entry with the most common DNA and genes. These V and J calls rely on TCRdb rather than the paper's analysis. Within this sample are approximately 100,000 distinct CDR3 sequences, with about 40% of them counted one time only. The ten top clones hold about a tenth of the sample.

The sample comes from a study of T cells in Graves' hyperthyroidism and ophthalmopathy (dated by TCRdb to about 2019). Regarding the research as a whole: A discovery cohort of about a hundred patients, 43 with Graves' ophthalmopathy and approximately 60 with stable Graves' hyperthyroidism, was used to find distinguishing TCR V-J signatures. Whether ophthalmopathy could be predicted prospectively was tested in an independent validation cohort made up of 18 to 20 hyperthyroidism patients plus 17 patients who later progressed to ophthalmopathy. For training and testing, the 100 or so patients in the discovery cohort were randomly divided in a 7:3 ratio. In several Graves' hyperthyroidism patients, the study also compared T-cell repertoires from thyroid tissue with T-cell repertoires from blood. Once sampling was done, hyperthyroidism patients were given methimazole at a starting dose of 30 mg daily, whereas ophthalmopathy patients were given high-dose intravenous methylprednisolone. The paper describes TCR Vbeta CDR3 sequencing of 140 or so peripheral blood samples, made up of 40 to 45 ophthalmopathy patients, 70 to 75 hyperthyroidism patients and around 17 progressor patients.

Summary of the overall study and its limitations: During validation, the model predicted progression to ophthalmopathy a median of approximately 7 months ahead of onset, with around 71% sensitivity and 72.22% specificity. Ophthalmopathy was separated from stable hyperthyroidism by a 13 V-J signature model, with roughly 88% sensitivity and roughly 81% specificity obtained in cross-validation and 80%/75% obtained in testing. Blood samples also contained most of the expanded thyroid clonotypes (frequency above 0.001), which suggests that blood repertoires may reflect thyroid immune responses. Sample size was not statistically predetermined, and investigators were not blinded to group allocation.

The material sequenced was peripheral blood or thyroid tissue (not recorded which). The receptor was derived from a woman in her twenties or thirties with Graves' hyperthyroidism.

The CDR3 has the sequence CSAPARLAAYEQYF. The DNA reads as follows: TGCAGTGCTCCAGCGCGACTAGCGGCCTACGAGCAGTACTTC. Recombination connected TRBV20-1 to TRBJ2-7, and TRBD2 matches 9 of the central bases. Reading from cysteine to phenylalanine, the CDR3 counts 14 amino acids. Just CDR3 DNA is preserved here, 42 bases in frame from base 1. V is trimmed back by 5 bases and J by 2 bases, and the junction contains 7 bases that no gene match accounts for. Based on the germline V gene (reference sequence), the CDR1 and CDR2 sequences are DFQATT and SNEGSKA.